Presented here are 17 T cell receptor beta chains from one specimen sequenced in a study of blood T cell repertoires in COVID-19. Clones were read by immunoSEQ multiplex PCR, and TCRdb kept only the in-frame ones, dropping some. Here the sample spans about 98,000 clones, around 82% being singletons. The sample consisted of peripheral blood. The source of these receptors is a man in his 70s with active or convalescent COVID-19.

This clone was counted a single time. The chain couples TRBV28 to TRBJ1-1, with 8 bases lining up with TRBD1. CDR1 and CDR2 from the germline V gene are MDHEN and SYDVKM. The CDR3 length is 15 residues. V gave up 4 bases and J gave up 4 bases; unmatched junction bases: 8. CDR3 amino acids: CASSSPAGGPTEAFF. The CDR3 coding sequence is TGTGCCAGCAGTTCCCCCGCAGGGGGCCCCACTGAAGCTTTCTTT. Supplemented by reference TRBV28 and TRBJ1-1, the full variable domain reads DVKVTQSSRYLVKRTGEKVFLECVQDMDHENMFWYRQDPGLGLRLIYFSYDVKMKEKGDIPEGYSVSREKKERFSLILESASTNQTSMYLCASSSPAGGPTEAFFGQGTRLTVV.

The V gene is TRBV7-9, the J gene TRBJ2-7; perhaps TRBD2 as D (5 bases). CDR1 and CDR2 from the germline V gene are SEHNR and FQNEAQ (reference sequence). CDR3 size: 15 residues. Trimming took off 5 bases at V and 3 bases at J, with 17 bases between the two ends. The CDR3 DNA is TGTGCCAGCAGCCCAACCGGGGTGGGTCGCTACGAGCAGTACTTC. Translation: CASSPTGVGRYEQYF.

This chain uses TRBV2 with TRBJ2-7; 10 bases match TRBD2. The germline gives CDR1 SNHLY, CDR2 FYNNEI. The junction had 10 bases not matched to a gene; V was cut back by 8 bases and J by 3 bases. CDR3 size: 15 residues. This CDR3 reads CASVPSGGRVYEQYF. CDR3 DNA: TGTGCCAGCGTCCCTAGCGGGGGAAGGGTCTACGAGCAGTACTTC.

CDR3 in DNA: TGTGCCAGCAGCGACAGGGCCTGGGAAGCTTTCTTT. It yields the protein CASSDRAWEAFF. The chain links TRBV2 to TRBJ1-1; 7 positions agree with TRBD1. Trimming took 6 bases from V and 8 from J; bases not matched to a gene: 6. This CDR3 region has 12 residues. CDR1 is SNHLY and CDR2 is FYNNEI in the germline V gene.

This clone has only a few counts. The chain's CDR3 is CASSVADRSYEQYF. CDR3 bases: TGTGCCAGCAGCGTAGCGGACAGGTCCTACGAGCAGTACTTC. V and J are TRBV9 and TRBJ2-7; 7 positions match TRBD1. The CDR3 length is 14 residues. Germline values: CDR1 SGDLS, CDR2 YYNGEE. J was trimmed by 1 base and V by 0 bases; bases with no gene match: 1.

The genes are TRBV7-2 and TRBJ1-5; no clear D gene. The ends were cut back, 1 base at V and 0 bases at J, with 16 bases in the middle. The CDR3 sequence is 18 residues long. Per germline, CDR1 SGHTA and CDR2 FQGNSA. The CDR3 loop reads CASSLGGVDSYSNQPQHF. As DNA, the CDR3 is TGTGCCAGCAGCTTAGGAGGTGTAGATTCCTATAGCAATCAGCCCCAGCATTTT.

This clone showed up just once. The chain recombines TRBV6-6 with TRBJ1-2; D unresolved. CDR3 length: 14 amino acids. Germline values: CDR1 MNHNY, CDR2 SVGAGI (reference sequence). Deletions cut 0 bases from V and 4 bases from J, with 9 bases between. The CDR3 DNA reads as TGTGCCAGCAGTTACTCAGAGGGTGGCTATGGCTACACCTTC. Translating gives CASSYSEGGYGYTF.

The CDR3 is CASRSGQTTDTQYF. DNA of the CDR3: TGTGCCAGCAGATCGGGACAGACCACAGATACGCAGTATTTT. This sequence joins TRBV6-5 and TRBJ2-3, with 7 bases matching TRBD1. Germline V gives CDR1 MNHEY, CDR2 SVGAGI. CDR3 length: 14 residues. V was clipped by 6 bases and J by 2 bases; unmatched bases: 5.

The chain joins TRBV6-1 to TRBJ1-4; D gene ambiguous. Germline loops: CDR1 MNHNS, CDR2 SASEGT. V was clipped by 1 base and J by 0 bases, with 12 bases between them. The CDR3 spans 17 residues. CDR3 protein: CASSEVPYSATNEKLFF. The CDR3 bases are TGTGCCAGCAGTGAAGTCCCTTACAGTGCAACTAATGAAAAACTGTTTTTT.

The chain is built from TRBV7-2 and TRBJ2-7; no clear D. CDR1 is SGHTA, CDR2 FQGNSA, per germline. V lost 1 base to trimming and J lost 7 bases, with 11 bases between them. CDR3 length: 13 residues. CDR3 residues: CASSLGRPWEQYF. Here the CDR3 DNA reads TGTGCCAGCAGCTTAGGCAGGCCCTGGGAGCAGTACTTC.

The rearrangement links TRBV19 to TRBJ1-5; possibly TRBD1 for D (6 bases). CDR1 is LNHDA and CDR2 is SQIVND in the germline V gene (reference sequence). V was shortened by 3 bases and J by 1 base, with 10 bases between the two germline ends. This CDR3 is 15 amino acids long. The CDR3 sequence: CASSIGTLSNQPQHF. The CDR3 bases are TGTGCCAGTAGTATCGGGACACTGAGCAATCAGCCCCAGCATTTT.

This clone was seen only once. The chain couples TRBV6-5 to TRBJ2-7, with 7 bases matching TRBD2. The CDR3 runs to 15 residues. V was clipped by 4 bases and J by 3 bases; unmatched bases: 9. Germline assignment: CDR1 MNHEY and CDR2 SVGAGI. CDR3 nucleotide sequence: TGTGCCAGCAGTTCGGGCGGGGGAAGGAACTACGAGCAGTACTTC. It specifies CASSSGGGRNYEQYF.

The chain has TRBV27 and TRBJ2-7; 7 bases match TRBD2. The length of the CDR3 is 12 residues. After removal of 7 bases from V and 6 bases from J, the junction contained 6 bases not matched to a gene. Germline assignment: CDR1 MNHEY and CDR2 SMNVEV (reference sequence). The CDR3 DNA reads as TGTGCCAGCACTGGTGGGGAGGGCGAGCAGTACTTC. As protein: CASTGGEGEQYF.

The rearrangement uses TRBV2 and TRBJ1-1, with a weak D call TRBD1 (6 bases). The V end lost 6 bases, the J end lost 5 bases, and 13 bases lay between the germline ends. The V gene's germline CDR1 is SNHLY and CDR2 FYNNEI. The CDR3 is 13 residues long. This CDR3 is CASSQQGYTEAFF. DNA for the CDR3: TGTGCCAGCAGCCAACAGGGTTATACTGAAGCTTTCTTT.

The chain uses TRBV6-6 and TRBJ2-7; 9 positions agree with TRBD1. The CDR3 has 15 residues. CDR1 and CDR2 (germline): MNHNY, SVGAGI (reference sequence). V lost 7 bases, J lost 7 bases, and 14 bases stayed unmatched. In nucleotides, the CDR3 is TGTGCCAGCAAGGGGACAGGGCCCTTTTCGGGTGAGCAGTACTTC. Its protein product is CASKGTGPFSGEQYF.

The rearrangement joins TRBV5-4 to TRBJ1-6; 9 nucleotides agree with TRBD1. Looked up from germline, CDR1 is SGHNT and CDR2 is YYREEE (reference sequence). There are 15 residues in the CDR3. Germline trimming cut 3 bases from V and 7 bases from J; bases unmatched to any gene: 5. The CDR3 region is CASSSPGQGNSPLHF. DNA of the CDR3: TGTGCCAGCAGCTCGCCGGGACAGGGAAATTCACCCCTCCACTTT.

This clone appeared a few times. The CDR3 nucleotides are TGTGCCAGCAGTTCGACAGGGAACGGCTACACCTTC. Protein sequence: CASSSTGNGYTF. The chain uses TRBV6-5 and TRBJ1-2; 7 bases are shared with TRBD1. The J segment lost 8 bases and the V segment lost 4 bases, leaving 4 bases of the junction unmatched. Germline-derived CDR1 and CDR2 are MNHEY and SVGAGI. This CDR3 spans 12 amino acids.